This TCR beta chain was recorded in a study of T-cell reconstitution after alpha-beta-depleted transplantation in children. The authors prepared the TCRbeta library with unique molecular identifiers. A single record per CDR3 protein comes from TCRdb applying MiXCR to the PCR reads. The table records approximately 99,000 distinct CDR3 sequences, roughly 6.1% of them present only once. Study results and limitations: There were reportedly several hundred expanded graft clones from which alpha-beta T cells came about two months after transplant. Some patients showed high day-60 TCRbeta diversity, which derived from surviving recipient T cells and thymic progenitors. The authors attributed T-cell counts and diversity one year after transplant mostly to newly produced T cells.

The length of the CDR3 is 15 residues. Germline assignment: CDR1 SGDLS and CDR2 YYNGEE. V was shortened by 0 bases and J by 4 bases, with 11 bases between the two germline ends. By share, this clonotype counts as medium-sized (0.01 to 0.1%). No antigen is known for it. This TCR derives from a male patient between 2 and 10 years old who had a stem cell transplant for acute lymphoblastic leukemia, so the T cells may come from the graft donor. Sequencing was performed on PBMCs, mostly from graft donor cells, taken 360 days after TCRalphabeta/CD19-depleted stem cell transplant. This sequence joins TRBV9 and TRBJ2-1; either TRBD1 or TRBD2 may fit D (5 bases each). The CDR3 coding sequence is TGTGCCAGCAGCGTAGTTCCCGGGGCGTACAATGAGCAGTTCTTC. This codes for CASSVVPGAYNEQFF.